Included here is one TCR beta chain sequence, with context. Deletions cut 4 bases from V and 6 bases from J, with 19 bases between. The CDR3 length is 15 residues. Germline CDR1 is SGHNT and CDR2 is YYREEE (reference sequence). These data originate in a study of technical replicates of blood from a few donors. Some clones are missing from TCRdb's copy, which holds only in-frame ones; the method was immunoSEQ multiplex PCR. This table holds about 73,000 clones, roughly nine tenths found once. This TCR came from a human donor in good health. Some clones in this sample may be carry-over from other donors' samples. The source material was PBMCs. V and J are TRBV5-4 and TRBJ1-2; D unclear. The CDR3 protein is CASSLREGRGHGYTF. Written as DNA, the CDR3 is TGTGCCAGCAGCCTTCGCGAGGGTAGAGGTCATGGCTACACCTTC. Full variable domain (missing parts from reference TRBV5-4 and TRBJ1-2): ETGVTQSPTHLIKTRGQQVTLRCSSQSGHNTVSWYQQALGQGPQFIFQYYREEENGRGNFPPRFSGLQFPNYSSELNVNALELDDSALYLCASSLREGRGHGYTFGSGTRLTVV.